This TCR beta chain was captured in a study of blood T cell repertoires in COVID-19. As for the study in general: The origin of the acute and convalescent COVID-19 samples was the United States, Italy and Spain. PBMCs, B-cell-depleted T cells, or T cells were the source of the cDNA or gDNA that made up the material.

In this sample, this clone turned up a few times. The CDR3 consists of 15 residues. The germline V gene encodes CDR1 SGHRS and CDR2 YFSETQ. The J segment lost 0 bases and the V segment lost 5 bases, leaving 6 bases of the junction unmatched. Resolution of symptoms, clearance, or two negative PCRs was present in recovered Cohort 3 donors. The protocol was immunoSEQ multiplex PCR, while the TCRdb copy is restricted to in-frame clones and leaves out a portion. In the table there are approximately 470,000 clones, about nine tenths of which are singletons. The TCR comes from a woman under 30 who had recovered from COVID-19. The sequenced sample consisted of PBMCs or T cells enriched from blood (not recorded which). The J gene is TRBJ1-2, the V gene TRBV5-1, with 8 bases identical to TRBD1. CDR3 nucleotide sequence: TGCGCCAGCAGTCCTCAGGGGGCAGCTAACTATGGCTACACCTTC. Its translation is CASSPQGAANYGYTF.